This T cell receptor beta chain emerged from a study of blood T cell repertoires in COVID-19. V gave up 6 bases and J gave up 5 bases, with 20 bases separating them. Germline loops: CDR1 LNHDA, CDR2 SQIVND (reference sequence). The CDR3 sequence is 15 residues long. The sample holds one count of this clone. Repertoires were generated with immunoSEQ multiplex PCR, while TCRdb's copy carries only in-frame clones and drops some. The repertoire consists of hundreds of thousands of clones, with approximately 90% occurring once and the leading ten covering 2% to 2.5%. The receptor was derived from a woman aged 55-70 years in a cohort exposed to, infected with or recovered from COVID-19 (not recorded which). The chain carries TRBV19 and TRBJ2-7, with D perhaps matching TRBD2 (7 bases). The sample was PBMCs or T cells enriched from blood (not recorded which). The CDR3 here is CASSRGAGDKDEQYF. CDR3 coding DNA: TGTGCCAGTAGCCGGGGGGCAGGGGATAAGGACGAGCAGTACTTC.